Included here is one T cell receptor beta chain sequence, with context. Its antigen remains unidentified. The V and J ends lost 7 bases and 1 base, in that order; junction bases with no gene match: 6. Germline values: CDR1 SGDLS, CDR2 YYNGEE. The CDR3 runs 16 residues. This entry comes from a study of cytomegalovirus exposure and HLA in healthy donors. Background on the study: An earlier analysis identified 120 million or so unique TCR beta sequences in some 180 million T cells. Study-level results: CMV antigen specificity was confirmed in vitro for three CMV-associated chains. 164 TCR beta chains were listed as cytomegalovirus-associated.

The PCR was carried out with 60 Vbeta primers and 13 Jbeta primers. TCRdb keeps only in-frame clones here, not all; method: immunoSEQ multiplex PCR. In the table there are 150,000 to 200,000 clones, 70% to 90% of which are singletons. This sequence originates from a man aged 18 to 29 in good health and CMV-seropositive. The sequencing input was PBMCs. The V call is TRBV9, the J call TRBJ2-5; 14 nucleotides match TRBD2. CDR3 in amino acids: CASSGTSGGGQETQYF. As DNA, the CDR3 is TGTGCCAGCTCTGGGACTAGCGGGGGAGGCCAAGAGACCCAGTACTTC.